The 14 T cell receptor beta chains in this list originate from one sample, sequenced in a study of cytotoxic CD8 clonotypes in ibrutinib-treated CLL. The repertoire was sequenced with immunoSEQ multiplex PCR; TCRdb's copy has only in-frame clones and lacks some. The sample lists some 300,000 clones, around four fifths occurring once. This material consisted of PBMCs, taken before ibrutinib treatment. These receptors came from a human donor with chronic lymphocytic leukemia.

CDR3 DNA sequence: TGTGCCAGCAGCTTGATTCTTAAGCGCGCGAACACCGGGGAGCTGTTTTTT. Amino acids: CASSLILKRANTGELFF. The chain recombines TRBV7-3 with TRBJ2-2, with D uncertain. This CDR3 spans 17 amino acids. Germline V CDR1 and CDR2: SGHTA, FQGTGA. Trimming cost V 3 bases and J 0 bases, with 14 bases left between them.

This clone has more than one count but fewer than ten. The chain couples TRBV2 to TRBJ2-1, with D hard to call. Germline-derived CDR1 and CDR2 are SNHLY and FYNNEI. The CDR3 contains 15 residues. V was shortened by 2 bases and J by 10 bases, with 18 bases between the two germline ends. Here the CDR3 DNA reads TGTGCCAGCAGTGAATTGGATGCGTCAAAAGAGGAGCAGTTCTTC. Translated: CASSELDASKEEQFF.

This clone was seen just once. V and J are TRBV4-2 and TRBJ2-7; tentatively, D is TRBD1 (7 bases). Germline-derived CDR1 and CDR2 are LGHNA and YNFKEQ. The V end lost 0 bases, the J end lost 7 bases, and 22 bases lay between the germline ends. The CDR3 spans 17 residues. This CDR3 reads CASSQDRGGGSRWEQYF. The DNA of the CDR3 is TGTGCCAGCAGCCAAGATCGTGGAGGGGGCTCCCGCTGGGAGCAGTACTTC.

The genes are TRBV7-2 and TRBJ1-1, with 10 positions matching TRBD1. Germline values: CDR1 SGHTA, CDR2 FQGNSA. V shed 5 bases and J 7 bases; nucleotides not matched to a gene: 4. This CDR3 contains 13 residues. This chain's CDR3 is CASSNRDRGEAFF. Written as DNA, the CDR3 is TGTGCCAGCAGCAACCGGGACAGGGGTGAAGCTTTCTTT.

This clone came up a few times. This chain connects TRBV5-1 to TRBJ1-2; D is perhaps TRBD1 (5 bases). The V gene's germline CDR1 is SGHRS and CDR2 YFSETQ. The CDR3 spans 15 residues. V lost 4 bases and J lost 4, with 17 bases in between. The CDR3 bases are TGCGCCAGCAGCCCTCAGGACAAGGGCGGCTATGGCTACACCTTC. Encoded protein: CASSPQDKGGYGYTF.

This clone was counted once. V gene TRBV7-2 combines with J gene TRBJ1-4; tentatively, D is TRBD1 (5 bases). The ends were cut back, 5 bases at V and 8 bases at J, with 12 bases in the middle. Germline CDR1 and CDR2: SGHTA and FQGNSA. This CDR3 spans 13 amino acids. The CDR3 sequence is CASSQGYWEKLFF. In nucleotides, the CDR3 is TGTGCCAGCAGCCAGGGTTATTGGGAAAAACTGTTTTTT.

The chain links TRBV9 to TRBJ2-7; 10 positions agree with TRBD2. V lost 0 bases, J lost 0 bases, and 9 bases stayed unmatched. CDR3 length: 18 amino acids. Germline values: CDR1 SGDLS, CDR2 YYNGEE. CDR3 coding DNA: TGTGCCAGCAGCGTAGCGACATCTGCTAGCGGGAGCTCCTACGAGCAGTACTTC. This sequence encodes CASSVATSASGSSYEQYF. Based on the CDR3 plus reference TRBV9 and TRBJ2-7, the full variable domain is DSGVTQTPKHLITATGQRVTLRCSPRSGDLSVYWYQQSLDQGLQFLIQYYNGEERAKGNILERFSAQQFPDLHSELNLSSLELGDSALYFCASSVATSASGSSYEQYFGPGTRLTVT.

The chain links TRBV2 to TRBJ1-1; TRBD1 matches at 9 bases. The germline V gene encodes CDR1 SNHLY and CDR2 FYNNEI. The CDR3 is 15 residues long. Trimming took 6 bases from V and 0 from J; bases not matched to a gene: 5. The CDR3 protein is CASRQDRGMNTEAFF. As DNA, the CDR3 is TGTGCCAGCAGACAGGACAGGGGTATGAACACTGAAGCTTTCTTT.

This clone was counted a single time. This chain links TRBV6-6 with TRBJ2-1; 14 bases map to TRBD2. From germline, CDR1 is MNHNY and CDR2 SVGAGI (reference sequence). This CDR3 has 13 residues. V lost 2 bases, J lost 13 bases, and 1 base stayed unmatched. The CDR3 bases are TGTGCCAGCAGTTACGGGACTAGCGGGAGTCAGTTCTTC. This translates into CASSYGTSGSQFF.

V and J are TRBV7-9 and TRBJ2-1; 10 positions match TRBD1. The CDR3 consists of 18 residues. J was trimmed by 4 bases and V by 4 bases; bases with no gene match: 13. Germline V gene lookup returns CDR1 SEHNR and CDR2 FQNEAQ (reference sequence). This CDR3 reads CASSSRATDRGRYNEQFF. Written as DNA, the CDR3 is TGTGCCAGCAGCTCTAGGGCGACAGACAGGGGGCGATACAATGAGCAGTTCTTC.

In this sample, this clone turned up a few times. The rearrangement uses TRBV19 and TRBJ1-2; D gene ambiguous. CDR1 is LNHDA, CDR2 SQIVND, per germline (reference sequence). The V end was cut by 2 bases, the J end by 5 bases, with 9 bases between. CDR3 length: 13 amino acids. CDR3 sequence reads: CASSISVGYGYTF. CDR3 nucleotide sequence: TGTGCCAGTAGTATAAGTGTCGGTTATGGCTACACCTTC.

This clone has only a few counts. V is TRBV7-2 and J is TRBJ1-2; no clear D. The V gene's germline CDR1 is SGHTA and CDR2 FQGNSA. The germline V and J ends were trimmed by 5 bases and 6 bases, with 10 bases remaining between them. This CDR3 region has 12 residues. The CDR3 here is CASSPRSDGYTF. The CDR3 DNA sequence: TGTGCCAGCAGCCCAAGGTCCGATGGCTACACCTTC. The whole variable domain, filled in from reference TRBV7-2 and TRBJ1-2, reads GAGVSQSPSNKVTEKGKDVELRCDPISGHTALYWYRQSLGQGLEFLIYFQGNSAPDKSGLPSDRFSAERTGGSVSTLTIQRTQQEDSAVYLCASSPRSDGYTFGSGTRLTVV.

The rearrangement joins TRBV29-1 to TRBJ2-1; D is unresolved. This CDR3 comprises 12 residues. Germline loops: CDR1 SQVTM, CDR2 ANQGSEA. V was cut by 5 bases and J by 9 bases, with 14 bases left in between. CDR3 sequence reads: CSVLVLTTEQFF. The CDR3, as DNA: TGCAGCGTTTTGGTCCTAACCACTGAGCAGTTCTTC.

The chain uses TRBV7-6 and TRBJ2-2; D gene unclear. The V gene's germline CDR1 is SGHVS and CDR2 FNYEAQ. V lost 5 bases and J 0 bases, leaving 7 bases between the germline ends. The CDR3 extends over 14 amino acids. In DNA, the CDR3 is TGTGCCAGCAGCGACCGGACGAACACCGGGGAGCTGTTTTTT. Protein product: CASSDRTNTGELFF.